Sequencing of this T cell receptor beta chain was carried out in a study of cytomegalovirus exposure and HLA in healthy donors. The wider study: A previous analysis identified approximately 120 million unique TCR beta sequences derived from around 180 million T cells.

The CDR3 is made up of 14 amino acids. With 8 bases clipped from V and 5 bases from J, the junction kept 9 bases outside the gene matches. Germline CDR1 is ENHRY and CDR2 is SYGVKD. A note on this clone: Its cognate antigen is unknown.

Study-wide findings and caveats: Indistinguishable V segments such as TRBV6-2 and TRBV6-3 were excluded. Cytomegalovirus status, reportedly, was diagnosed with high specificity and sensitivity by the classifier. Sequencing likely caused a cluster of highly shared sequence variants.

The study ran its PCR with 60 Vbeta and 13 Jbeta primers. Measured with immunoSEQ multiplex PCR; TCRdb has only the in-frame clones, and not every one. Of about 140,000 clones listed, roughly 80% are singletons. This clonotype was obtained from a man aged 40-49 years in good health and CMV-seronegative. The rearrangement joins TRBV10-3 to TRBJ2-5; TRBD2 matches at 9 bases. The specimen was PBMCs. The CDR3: CAIGRGGAAETQYF. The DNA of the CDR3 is TGTGCCATCGGTCGCGGGGGGGCAGCGGAGACCCAGTACTTC.